The clone carrying this TCR beta chain was detected a few times. Its specificity is unknown. The PCR contained 60 Vbeta and 13 Jbeta primers. Some clones are missing from TCRdb's copy, which holds only in-frame ones; the method was immunoSEQ multiplex PCR. The table has about 120,000 clones, about 80% seen once. This specimen belongs to a study of cytomegalovirus exposure and HLA in healthy donors. Study-wide background: Findings of an earlier analysis included roughly 110 million unique TCR beta sequences from 200 million or so T cells. General study findings and limits: Under in vitro conditions, a few CMV-associated chains were confirmed as specific for CMV antigens. With high specificity and sensitivity, the classifier reportedly diagnosed cytomegalovirus status.

The germline gives CDR1 LNHNV, CDR2 YYDKDF (reference sequence). V lost 5 bases and J lost 1, with 5 bases in between. The CDR3 length is 12 residues. The donors (healthy individuals) were bone marrow donors. Material: PBMCs. V usage is TRBV15 and J usage is TRBJ2-5, with unresolved D. The receptor's source is a man aged 60-69 years in good health and CMV-seropositive. The CDR3: CATSGSQETQYF. CDR3 in DNA: TGTGCCACCAGCGGCTCCCAAGAGACCCAGTACTTC.